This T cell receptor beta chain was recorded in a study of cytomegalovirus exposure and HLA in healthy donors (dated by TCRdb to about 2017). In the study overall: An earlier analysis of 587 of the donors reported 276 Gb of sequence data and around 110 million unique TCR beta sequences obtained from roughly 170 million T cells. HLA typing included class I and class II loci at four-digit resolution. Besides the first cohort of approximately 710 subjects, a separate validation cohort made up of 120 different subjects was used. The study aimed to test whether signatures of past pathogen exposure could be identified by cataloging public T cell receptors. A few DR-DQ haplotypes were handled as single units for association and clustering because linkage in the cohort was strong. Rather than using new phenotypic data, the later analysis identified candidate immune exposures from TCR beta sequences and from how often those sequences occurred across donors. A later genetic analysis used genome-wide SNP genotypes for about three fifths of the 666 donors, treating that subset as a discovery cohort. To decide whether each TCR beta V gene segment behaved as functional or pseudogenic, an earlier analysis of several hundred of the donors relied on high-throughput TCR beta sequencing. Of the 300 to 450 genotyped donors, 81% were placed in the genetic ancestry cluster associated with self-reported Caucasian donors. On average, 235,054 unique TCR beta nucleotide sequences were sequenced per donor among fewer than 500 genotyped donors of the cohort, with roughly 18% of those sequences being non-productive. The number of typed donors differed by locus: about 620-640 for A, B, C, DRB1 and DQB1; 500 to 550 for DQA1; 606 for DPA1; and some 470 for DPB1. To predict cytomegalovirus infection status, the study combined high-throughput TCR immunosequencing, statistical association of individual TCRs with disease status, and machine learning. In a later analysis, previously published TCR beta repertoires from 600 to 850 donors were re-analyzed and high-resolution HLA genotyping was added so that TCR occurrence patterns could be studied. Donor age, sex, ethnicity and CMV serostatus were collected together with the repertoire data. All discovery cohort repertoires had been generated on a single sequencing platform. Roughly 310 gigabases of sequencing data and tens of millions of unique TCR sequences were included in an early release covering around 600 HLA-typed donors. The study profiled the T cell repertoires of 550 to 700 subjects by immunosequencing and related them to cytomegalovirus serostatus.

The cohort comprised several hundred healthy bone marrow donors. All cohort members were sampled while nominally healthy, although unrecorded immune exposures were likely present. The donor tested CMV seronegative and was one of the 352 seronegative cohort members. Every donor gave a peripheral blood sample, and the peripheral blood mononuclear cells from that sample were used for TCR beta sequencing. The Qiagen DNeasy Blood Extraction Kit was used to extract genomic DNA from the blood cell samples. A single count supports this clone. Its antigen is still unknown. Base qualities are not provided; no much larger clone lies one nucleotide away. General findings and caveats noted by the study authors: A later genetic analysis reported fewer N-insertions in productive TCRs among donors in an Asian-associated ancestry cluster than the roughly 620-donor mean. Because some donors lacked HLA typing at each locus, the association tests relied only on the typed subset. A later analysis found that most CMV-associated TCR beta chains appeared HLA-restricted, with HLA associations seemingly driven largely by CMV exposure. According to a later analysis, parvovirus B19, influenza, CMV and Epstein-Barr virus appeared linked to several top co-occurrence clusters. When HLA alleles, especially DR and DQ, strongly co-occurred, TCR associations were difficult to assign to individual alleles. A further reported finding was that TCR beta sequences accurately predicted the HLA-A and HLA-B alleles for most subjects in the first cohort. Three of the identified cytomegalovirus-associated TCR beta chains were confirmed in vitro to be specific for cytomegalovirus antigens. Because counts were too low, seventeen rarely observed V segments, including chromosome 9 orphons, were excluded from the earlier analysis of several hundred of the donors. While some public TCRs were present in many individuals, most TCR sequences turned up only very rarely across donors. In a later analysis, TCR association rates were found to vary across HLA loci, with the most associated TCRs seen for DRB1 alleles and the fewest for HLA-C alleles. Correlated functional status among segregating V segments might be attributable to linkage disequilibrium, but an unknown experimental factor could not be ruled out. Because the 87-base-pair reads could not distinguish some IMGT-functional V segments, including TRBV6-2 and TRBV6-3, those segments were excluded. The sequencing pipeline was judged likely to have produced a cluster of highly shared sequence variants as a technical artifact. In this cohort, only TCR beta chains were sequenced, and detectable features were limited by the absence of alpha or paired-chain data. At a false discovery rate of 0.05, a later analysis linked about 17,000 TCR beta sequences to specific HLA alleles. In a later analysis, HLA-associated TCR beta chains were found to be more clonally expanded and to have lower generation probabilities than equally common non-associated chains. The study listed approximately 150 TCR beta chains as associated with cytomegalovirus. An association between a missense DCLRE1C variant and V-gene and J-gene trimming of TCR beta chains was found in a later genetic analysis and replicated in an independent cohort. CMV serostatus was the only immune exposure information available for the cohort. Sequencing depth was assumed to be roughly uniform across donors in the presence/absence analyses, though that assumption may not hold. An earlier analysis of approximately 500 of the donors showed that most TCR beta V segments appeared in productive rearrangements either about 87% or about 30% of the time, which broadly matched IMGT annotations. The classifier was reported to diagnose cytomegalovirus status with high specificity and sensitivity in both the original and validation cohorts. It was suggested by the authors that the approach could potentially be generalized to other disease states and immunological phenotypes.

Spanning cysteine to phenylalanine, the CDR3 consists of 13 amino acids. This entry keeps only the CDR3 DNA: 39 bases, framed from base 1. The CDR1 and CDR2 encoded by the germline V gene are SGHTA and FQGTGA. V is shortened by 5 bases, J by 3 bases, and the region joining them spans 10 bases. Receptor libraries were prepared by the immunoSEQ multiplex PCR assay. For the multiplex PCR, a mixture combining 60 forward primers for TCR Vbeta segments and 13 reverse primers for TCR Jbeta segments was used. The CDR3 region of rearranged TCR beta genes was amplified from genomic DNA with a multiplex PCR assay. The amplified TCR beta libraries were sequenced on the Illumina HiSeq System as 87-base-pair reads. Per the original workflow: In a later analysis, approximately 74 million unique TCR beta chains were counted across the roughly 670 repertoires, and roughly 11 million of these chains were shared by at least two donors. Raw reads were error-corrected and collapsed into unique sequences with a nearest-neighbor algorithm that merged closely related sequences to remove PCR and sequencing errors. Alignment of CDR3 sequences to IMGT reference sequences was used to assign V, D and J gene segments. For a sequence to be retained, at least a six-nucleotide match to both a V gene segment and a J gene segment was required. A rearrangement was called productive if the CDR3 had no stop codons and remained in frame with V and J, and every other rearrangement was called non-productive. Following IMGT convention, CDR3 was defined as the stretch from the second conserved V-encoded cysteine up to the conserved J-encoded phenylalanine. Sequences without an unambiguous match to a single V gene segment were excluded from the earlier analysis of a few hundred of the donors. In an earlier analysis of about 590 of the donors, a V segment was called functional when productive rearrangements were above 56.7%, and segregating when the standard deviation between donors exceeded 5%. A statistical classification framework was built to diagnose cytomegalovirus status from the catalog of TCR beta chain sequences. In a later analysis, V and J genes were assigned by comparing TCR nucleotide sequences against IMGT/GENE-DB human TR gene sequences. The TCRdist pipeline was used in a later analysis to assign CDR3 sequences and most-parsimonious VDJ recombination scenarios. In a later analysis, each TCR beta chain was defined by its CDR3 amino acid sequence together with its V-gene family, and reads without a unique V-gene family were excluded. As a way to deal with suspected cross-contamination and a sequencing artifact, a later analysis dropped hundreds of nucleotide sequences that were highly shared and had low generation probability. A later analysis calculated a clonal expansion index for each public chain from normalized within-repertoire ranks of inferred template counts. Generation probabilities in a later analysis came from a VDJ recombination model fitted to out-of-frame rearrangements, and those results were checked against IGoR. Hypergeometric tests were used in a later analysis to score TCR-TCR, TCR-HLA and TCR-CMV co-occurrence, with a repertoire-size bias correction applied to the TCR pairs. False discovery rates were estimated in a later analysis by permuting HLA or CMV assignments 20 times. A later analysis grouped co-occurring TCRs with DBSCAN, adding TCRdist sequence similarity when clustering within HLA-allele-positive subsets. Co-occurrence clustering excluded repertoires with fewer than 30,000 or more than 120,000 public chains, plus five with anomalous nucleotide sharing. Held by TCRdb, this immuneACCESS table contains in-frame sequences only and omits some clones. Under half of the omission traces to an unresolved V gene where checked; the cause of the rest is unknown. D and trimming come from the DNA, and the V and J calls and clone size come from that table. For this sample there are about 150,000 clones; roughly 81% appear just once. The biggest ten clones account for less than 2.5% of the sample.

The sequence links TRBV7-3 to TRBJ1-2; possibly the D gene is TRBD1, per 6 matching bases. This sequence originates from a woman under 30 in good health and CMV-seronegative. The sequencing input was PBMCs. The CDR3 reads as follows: CASSPDRHYGYTF. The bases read TGTGCCAGCAGCCCGGACAGACACTATGGCTACACCTTC. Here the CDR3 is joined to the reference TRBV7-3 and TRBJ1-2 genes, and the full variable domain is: GAGVSQTPSNKVTEKGKYVELRCDPISGHTALYWYRQSLGQGPEFLIYFQGTGAADDSGLPNDRFFAVRPEGSVSTLKIQRTERGDSAVYLCASSPDRHYGYTFGSGTRLTVV.